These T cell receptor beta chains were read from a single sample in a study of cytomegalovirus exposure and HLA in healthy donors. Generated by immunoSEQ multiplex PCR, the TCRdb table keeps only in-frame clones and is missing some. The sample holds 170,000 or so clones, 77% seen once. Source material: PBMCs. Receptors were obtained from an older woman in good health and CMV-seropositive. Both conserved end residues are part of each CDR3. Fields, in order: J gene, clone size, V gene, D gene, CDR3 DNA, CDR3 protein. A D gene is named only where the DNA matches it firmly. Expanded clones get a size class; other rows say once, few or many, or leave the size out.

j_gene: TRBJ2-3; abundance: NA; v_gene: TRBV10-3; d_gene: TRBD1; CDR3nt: TGTGCCATCAGTGAGCGGGACAGGGGGGAAGGAGATACGCAGTATTTT; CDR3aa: CAISERDRGEGDTQYF
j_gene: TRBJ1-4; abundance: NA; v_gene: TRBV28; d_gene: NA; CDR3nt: TGTGCCAGCAGTTTATTATCAGGGGTCGGAAAACTGTTTTTT; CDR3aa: CASSLLSGVGKLFF
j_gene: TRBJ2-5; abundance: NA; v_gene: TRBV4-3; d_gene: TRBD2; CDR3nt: TGCGCCAGCAGCCAAGGGTCCGCCGGGACTAGCGGGGTCCAAGAGACCCAGTACTTC; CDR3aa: CASSQGSAGTSGVQETQYF
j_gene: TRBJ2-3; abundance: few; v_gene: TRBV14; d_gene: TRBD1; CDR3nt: TGTGCCAGCAGCACCCGGACAGGGATGGTAGATACGCAGTATTTT; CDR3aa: CASSTRTGMVDTQYF
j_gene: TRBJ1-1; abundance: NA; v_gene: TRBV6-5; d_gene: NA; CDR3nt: TGTGCCAGCAGGGGCCGAGGGACACCGAACACTGAAGCTTTCTTT; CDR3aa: CASRGRGTPNTEAFF
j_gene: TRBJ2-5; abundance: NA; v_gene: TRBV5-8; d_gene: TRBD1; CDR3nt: TGTGCCAGCAGCTCAGGACAGGACTTCCAAGAGACCCAGTACTTC; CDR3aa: CASSSGQDFQETQYF
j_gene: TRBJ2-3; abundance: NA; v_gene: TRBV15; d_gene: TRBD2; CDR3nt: TGTGCCACCAGTCATTACGGGGGGAGCGGACTCACAGATACGCAGTATTTT; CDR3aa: CATSHYGGSGLTDTQYF
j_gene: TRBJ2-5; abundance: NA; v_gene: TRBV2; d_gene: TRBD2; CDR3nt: TGTGCCAGCAGAAGCGGGAGAGAGACCCAGTACTTC; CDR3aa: CASRSGRETQYF
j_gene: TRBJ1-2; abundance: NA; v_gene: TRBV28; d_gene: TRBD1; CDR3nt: TGTGCCAGCAGTAAGACAGGGCCTATCTTGAGCTACACCTTC; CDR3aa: CASSKTGPILSYTF
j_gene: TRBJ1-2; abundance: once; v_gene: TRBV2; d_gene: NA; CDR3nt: TGTGCCAGCAGTGTTCGTTCGGACTATGGCTACACCTTC; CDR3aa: CASSVRSDYGYTF
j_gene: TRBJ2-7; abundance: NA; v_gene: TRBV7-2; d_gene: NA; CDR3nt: TGTGCCAGCAGCCGACAGTTCCCCTACGAGCAGTACTTC; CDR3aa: CASSRQFPYEQYF
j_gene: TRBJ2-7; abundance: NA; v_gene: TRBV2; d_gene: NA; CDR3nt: TGTGCCAGCGATACAGATTCCTACGAGCAGTACTTC; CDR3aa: CASDTDSYEQYF
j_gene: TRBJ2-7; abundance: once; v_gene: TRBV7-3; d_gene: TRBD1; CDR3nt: TGTGCCAGCAGCTTAAGACCCGGGACAGGTTACGAGCAGTACTTC; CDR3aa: CASSLRPGTGYEQYF
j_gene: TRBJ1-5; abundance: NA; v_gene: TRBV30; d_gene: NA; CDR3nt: TGTGCCTGGAGTGCAGGGGTAAATCAGCCCCAGCATTTT; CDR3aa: CAWSAGVNQPQHF
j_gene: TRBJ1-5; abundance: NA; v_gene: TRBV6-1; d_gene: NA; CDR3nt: TGTGCCAGCAGTGAATTTCCCGGACAGTCCAATCAGCCCCAGCATTTT; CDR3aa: CASSEFPGQSNQPQHF
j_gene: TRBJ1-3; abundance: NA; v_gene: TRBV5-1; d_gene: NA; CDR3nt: TGCGCCAGCAGTCCAGCGGGGGCGCAGGGAAACACCATATATTTT; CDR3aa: CASSPAGAQGNTIYF
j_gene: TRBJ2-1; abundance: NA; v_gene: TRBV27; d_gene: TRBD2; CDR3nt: TGTGCCAGCAGTTTCCCGGGACTAGCGGGAGTAGGGTCCTACAATGAGCAGTTCTTC; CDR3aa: CASSFPGLAGVGSYNEQFF
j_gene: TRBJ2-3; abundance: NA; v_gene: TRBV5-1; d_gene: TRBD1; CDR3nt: TGCGCCAGCAGCCACAACAGGGGGGGCACAGATACGCAGTATTTT; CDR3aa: CASSHNRGGTDTQYF
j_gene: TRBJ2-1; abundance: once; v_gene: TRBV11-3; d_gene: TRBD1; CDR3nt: TGTGCCAGCAGCTTAGGTGGGACAGTCGGAAATGAGCAGTTCTTC; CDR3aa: CASSLGGTVGNEQFF
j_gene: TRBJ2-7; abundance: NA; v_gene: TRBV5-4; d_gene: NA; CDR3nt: TGTGCCAGCAGCCTTGGGGGCCGTATTAACTACGAGCAGTACTTC; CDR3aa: CASSLGGRINYEQYF
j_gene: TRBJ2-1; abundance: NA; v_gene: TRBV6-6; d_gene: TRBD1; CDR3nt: TGTGCCAGCAGCTCCCGAGGCGGACAGGGGGCGGTTGAGCAGTTCTTC; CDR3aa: CASSSRGGQGAVEQFF
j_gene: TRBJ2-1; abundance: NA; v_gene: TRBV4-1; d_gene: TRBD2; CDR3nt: TGCGCCAGCAGCCAAGAAGGTGCGGGGCTAGCGGGGAATGAGCAGTTCTTC; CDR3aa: CASSQEGAGLAGNEQFF
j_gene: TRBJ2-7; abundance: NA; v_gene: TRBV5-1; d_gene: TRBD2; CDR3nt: TGCGCCAGCGGGACTACGAGCTCCTACGAGCAGTACTTC; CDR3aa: CASGTTSSYEQYF
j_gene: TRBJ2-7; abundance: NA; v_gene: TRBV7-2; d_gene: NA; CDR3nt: TGTGCCAGCAGCTTAAACCCCCTGCGGGGGCCCTACGAGCAGTACTTC; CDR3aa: CASSLNPLRGPYEQYF